Presented here are 31 T cell receptor beta chains from one specimen sequenced in a study of blood T cell repertoires in COVID-19. The table came from immunoSEQ multiplex PCR; TCRdb's copy has only in-frame clones and leaves some out. The sample comprises hundreds of thousands of clones, 89% of which are singletons, and approximately 5% rests with the top ten. The specimen sequenced was PBMCs or T cells enriched from blood (not recorded which). The receptors stem from a man aged 60 to 69 who had recovered from COVID-19.

The chain uses TRBV29-1 and TRBJ2-1, with 12 positions matching TRBD2. CDR3 length: 16 amino acids. Trimming removed 2 bases from V and 1 base from J; junction bases left unmatched: 3. CDR1 SQVTM and CDR2 ANQGSEA come from the germline V gene. The CDR3 region has the DNA TGCAGCGTTGAAATGGGACTAGCGGGTTCCTACAATGAGCAGTTCTTC. Encoded protein: CSVEMGLAGSYNEQFF.

V and J are TRBV6-1 and TRBJ1-2; a possible D gene is TRBD1 (6 bases). CDR1 and CDR2 (germline): MNHNS, SASEGT. Trimming left V 2 bases short and J 7 bases short, with 17 bases between. The CDR3 runs 15 residues. In DNA form, the CDR3 reads TGTGCCAGCAGTGAATCGGGCGCGACAGGAGGTGGCTACACCTTC. This gives the protein CASSESGATGGGYTF.

The genes are TRBV19 and TRBJ1-2; no clear D gene. In germline, CDR1 is LNHDA, CDR2 SQIVND (reference sequence). The V gene lost 5 bases and the J gene lost 2 bases, with 12 bases spanning the gap. This CDR3 is 14 amino acids long. For the CDR3, the DNA is TGTGCCAGTAGTCCTTGGGGAGGGAACTATGGCTACACCTTC. Translating gives CASSPWGGNYGYTF.

The CDR3 DNA reads as TGCGCCAGCAGTGACGGACACCACTCTGGAAACACCATATATTTT. Amino acid sequence: CASSDGHHSGNTIYF. The rearrangement links TRBV10-2 to TRBJ1-3, with D possibly matching TRBD1 (5 bases). The CDR3 sequence is 15 residues long. Germline V lookup: CDR1 WSHSY, CDR2 SAAADI. V was clipped by 3 bases and J by 0 bases, with 9 bases between them.

The chain joins TRBV27 to TRBJ2-7, with 11 bases aligning to TRBD2. Germline V gene data show CDR1 as MNHEY and CDR2 as SMNVEV (reference sequence). This CDR3 has 15 amino acids. J was trimmed by 4 bases and V by 5 bases; bases with no gene match: 7. The CDR3 sequence is CASSLAGGRSYEQYF. The CDR3 nucleotides are TGTGCCAGCAGTCTAGCGGGAGGTCGATCTTACGAGCAGTACTTC.

The genes are TRBV6-1 and TRBJ1-3; unclear D gene. V was clipped by 1 base and J by 4 bases, with 11 bases between them. CDR1 MNHNS and CDR2 SASEGT come from the germline V gene. This CDR3 is built from 15 residues. CDR3 DNA: TGTGCCAGCAGTGAAGGGTACGGGGTCGGAAACACCATATATTTT. Translated: CASSEGYGVGNTIYF.

The J gene is TRBJ1-4, the V gene TRBV2, with D tentatively TRBD1 (5 bases). Germline loops: CDR1 SNHLY, CDR2 FYNNEI. The germline V and J ends were trimmed by 9 bases and 5 bases, with 13 bases remaining between them. The CDR3 runs 13 residues. The CDR3 reads CASSGTENEKLFF. CDR3 DNA: TGTGCCAGTAGCGGGACGGAAAATGAAAAACTGTTTTTT.

The chain employs TRBV7-9 and TRBJ1-2; the D is unclear. CDR1 is SEHNR and CDR2 is FQNEAQ in the germline V gene (reference sequence). The CDR3 runs 13 residues. V lost 1 base, J lost 4 bases, and 7 bases lay in between. The chain's CDR3 is CASSLVGSYGYTF. DNA for the CDR3: TGTGCCAGCAGCTTAGTGGGCAGCTATGGCTACACCTTC.

The chain employs TRBV15 and TRBJ1-1; D unclear. This CDR3 is 15 amino acids long. Trimming took 4 bases from V and 0 from J, leaving 12 bases between them. CDR1 is LNHNV and CDR2 is YYDKDF in the germline V gene (reference sequence). The CDR3 DNA is TGTGCCACCAGCAAAGGACGGACTATGAACACTGAAGCTTTCTTT. Translated: CATSKGRTMNTEAFF.

The chain employs TRBV19 and TRBJ1-5, with a possible D match to TRBD1 (5 bases). Germline V CDR1 and CDR2: LNHDA, SQIVND (reference sequence). Trimming pared 7 bases from V and 7 bases from J, leaving 17 bases between. CDR3 length: 14 amino acids. The CDR3 sequence: CASTRGGMGQPQHF. Written as DNA, the CDR3 is TGTGCCAGTACCCGGGGGGGGATGGGGCAGCCCCAGCATTTT.

The rearrangement joins TRBV5-1 to TRBJ1-1; TRBD1 matches 7 bases. J lost 1 base, V lost 5 bases, and 11 bases had no gene match. Per germline, CDR1 SGHRS and CDR2 YFSETQ. The length of the CDR3 is 16 residues. The CDR3 DNA follows: TGCGCCAGCAGACCAATAGGGGGCGTGGGGAACACTGAAGCTTTCTTT. It encodes CASRPIGGVGNTEAFF.

J is TRBJ2-7 and V is TRBV10-3; tentative D call: TRBD2 (5 bases). This CDR3 is 13 amino acids long. The V gene's germline CDR1 is ENHRY and CDR2 SYGVKD. Trimming stripped 2 bases from V and 5 bases from J, with 10 bases between. This chain's CDR3 is CAISERSDHEQYF. The CDR3 nucleotides read TGTGCCATCAGTGAGCGTAGCGACCACGAGCAGTACTTC.

This sequence joins TRBV18 and TRBJ2-2; TRBD2 agrees at 8 bases. Unmatched junction bases numbered 6, after V lost 2 bases and J lost 1 base. From germline, CDR1 is KGHSH and CDR2 LQKENI. The CDR3 runs to 17 residues. In nucleotides, the CDR3 is TGTGCCAGCTCACCAATTGCTAGCGGGCAGAACACCGGGGAGCTGTTTTTT. This codes for CASSPIASGQNTGELFF.

The V and J genes are TRBV19 and TRBJ2-2, with 10 bases fitting TRBD2. Germline CDR1 is LNHDA and CDR2 is SQIVND (reference sequence). Trimming cost V 1 base and J 9 bases; bases outside gene matches: 5. This CDR3 comprises 15 residues. The DNA for the CDR3 is TGTGCCAGTAGTATAGTGGCTAGCGGGAGATGGGAGCTGTTTTTT. It is translated as CASSIVASGRWELFF.

This clone was detected only once. The chain links TRBV28 to TRBJ2-7; D uncertain. Germline V gives CDR1 MDHEN, CDR2 SYDVKM. The CDR3 has 14 amino acids. V shed 5 bases and J shed 1 base, with 12 bases lying between them. CDR3 bases: TGTGCCAGCAGTCCCCATGGCTGGTCCTACGAGCAGTACTTC. Translated, it gives CASSPHGWSYEQYF.

The rearrangement links TRBV5-1 to TRBJ2-5; 10 bases are shared with TRBD2. The trim removed 2 bases at V and 5 bases at J, leaving 9 bases unmatched. CDR3 length: 16 amino acids. Germline CDR1 SGHRS, CDR2 YFSETQ. CDR3 loop: CASSFSSGSSSETQYF. DNA of the CDR3: TGCGCCAGCAGCTTTTCTAGCGGGAGTTCGTCGGAGACCCAGTACTTC.

This clone showed up just once. The chain links TRBV5-1 to TRBJ2-5; 10 bases fit TRBD2. The ends lost 7 bases at V and 3 bases at J; junction bases unmatched: 6. The CDR3 is made up of 14 amino acids. CDR1 SGHRS and CDR2 YFSETQ come from the germline V gene. The CDR3, as DNA: TGCGCCAGCCGTGCACTAGCGGGAAAAGAGACCCAGTACTTC. It codes for CASRALAGKETQYF.

Here the CDR3 reads CASSETSGSTGELFF. For the CDR3, the DNA is TGTGCCAGTAGTGAGACTAGCGGGAGCACCGGGGAGCTGTTTTTT. V and J are TRBV19 and TRBJ2-2, with TRBD2 identical over 12 bases. V gave up 5 bases and J gave up 4 bases; unmatched junction bases: 2. CDR1 and CDR2 (germline): LNHDA, SQIVND (reference sequence). The CDR3 length is 15 residues.

The chain couples TRBV3-1 (or the pseudogene TRBV3-2) to TRBJ2-1; D is unresolved. V dropped 2 bases and J dropped 10 bases, with 9 bases sitting between them. This CDR3 has 12 residues. Germline assignment: CDR1 LGHDT and CDR2 YNNKEL (reference sequence). CDR3 DNA: TGTGCCAGCAGCCAAAATATCAGGGAGCAGTTCTTC. Amino acids: CASSQNIREQFF.

The chain uses TRBV28 and TRBJ2-7; tentatively, D is TRBD1 (5 bases). The V end was cut by 7 bases, the J end by 2 bases, with 15 bases between. The CDR3 is 14 residues long. CDR1 and CDR2 (germline): MDHEN, SYDVKM. The CDR3 loop is CASTPLGPAYEQYF. CDR3 in DNA: TGTGCCAGCACCCCCCTGGGGCCGGCCTACGAGCAGTACTTC.

The chain uses TRBV7-6 and TRBJ1-1, with D tentatively TRBD1 (6 bases). The CDR3 has 16 amino acids. V lost 1 base and J 5 bases, leaving 17 bases between the germline ends. In germline, CDR1 is SGHVS, CDR2 FNYEAQ. CDR3 residues: CASSLELGAMRTEAFF. The CDR3 coding sequence is TGTGCCAGCAGCTTAGAGCTGGGGGCTATGAGGACTGAAGCTTTCTTT. Together with reference TRBV7-6 and TRBJ1-1, the CDR3 gives the full variable domain: GAGVSQSPRYKVTKRGQDVALRCDPISGHVSLYWYRQALGQGPEFLTYFNYEAQQDKSGLPNDRFSAERPEGSISTLTIQRTEQRDSAMYRCASSLELGAMRTEAFFGQGTRLTVV.

This chain's CDR3 is CASSRRGGGSNEKLFF. In nucleotides, the CDR3 is TGTGCCAGCAGCCGCCGGGGAGGGGGGTCTAATGAAAAACTGTTTTTT. The chain employs TRBV28 and TRBJ1-4; possible D gene TRBD1, 6 bases. This CDR3 is 16 amino acids long. V shed 6 bases and J shed 3 bases, with 17 bases lying between them. Germline V gives CDR1 MDHEN, CDR2 SYDVKM.

The CDR3 spells CATSRDRVGRGRRRNEQFF. For the CDR3, the DNA is TGTGCCACCAGCAGAGATCGCGTGGGTCGAGGGCGTAGGCGCAATGAGCAGTTCTTC. The chain uses TRBV15 and TRBJ2-1; maybe TRBD2 (5 bases). This CDR3 is built from 19 residues. Trimming left V 0 bases short and J 6 bases short, with 24 bases between. Germline CDR1 reads LNHNV; CDR2 reads YYDKDF (reference sequence).

This chain links TRBV7-8 with TRBJ1-4, with TRBD1 identical over 9 bases. The germline CDR1 and CDR2 sequences are SGHVS and FQNEAQ. The CDR3 covers 15 residues. V gave up 1 base and J gave up 8 bases; unmatched junction bases: 5. The DNA of the CDR3 is TGTGCCAGCAGCTTAGACAGGACAGGGGAGGAAAAACTGTTTTTT. The encoded protein is CASSLDRTGEEKLFF.

This rearrangement joins TRBV28 to TRBJ2-1; the D gene is possibly TRBD2 (6 bases). The CDR3 spans 16 residues. V lost 7 bases and J lost 1, with 17 bases in between. Germline lookup yields CDR1 MDHEN and CDR2 SYDVKM. CDR3 in amino acids: CASNGASALSYNEQFF. CDR3 bases: TGTGCCAGCAACGGGGCTAGCGCACTATCCTACAATGAGCAGTTCTTC.

The chain links TRBV15 to TRBJ2-1, with 7 positions matching TRBD2. The CDR3 has 15 amino acids. J gave up 4 bases and V 0 bases, and 3 bases lay outside the gene matches. Germline V gives CDR1 LNHNV, CDR2 YYDKDF (reference sequence). The CDR3 bases are TGTGCCACCAGCAGAGACGGGCGGGAGTACAATGAGCAGTTCTTC. Amino acids: CATSRDGREYNEQFF.

V and J are TRBV5-6 and TRBJ2-1; TRBD2 aligns across 14 bases. CDR3 length: 17 residues. Trimming at V came to 2 bases and at J to 10 bases, leaving 11 bases not matched to a gene. Germline CDR1 SGHDT, CDR2 YYEEEE. The CDR3 nucleotides read TGTGCCAGCAGCTTTAGGGTGACTAGCGGGAGGGGACGAGAGCAGTTCTTC. Residues: CASSFRVTSGRGREQFF.

This chain connects TRBV7-2 to TRBJ1-4; D unclear. The germline V gene encodes CDR1 SGHTA and CDR2 FQGNSA. Trimming pared 2 bases from V and 4 bases from J, leaving 11 bases between. The CDR3 totals 15 residues. The CDR3 DNA reads TGTGCCAGCAGCTTACGTCCGGGTAATAATGAAAAACTGTTTTTT. Translating gives CASSLRPGNNEKLFF.

The V gene is TRBV4-2, the J gene TRBJ2-1, with a weak D call TRBD2 (6 bases). Germline V lookup: CDR1 LGHNA, CDR2 YNFKEQ. The V end lost 3 bases, the J end lost 0 bases, and 9 bases lay between the germline ends. This CDR3 spans 15 amino acids. CDR3 nucleotide sequence: TGTGCCAGCAGCCATAGCGGCAGCTCCTACAATGAGCAGTTCTTC. Translated, it gives CASSHSGSSYNEQFF.

The chain couples TRBV20-1 to TRBJ1-2; D remains unclear. V was pared by 4 bases and J by 3 bases, with 6 bases between. Looked up from germline, CDR1 is DFQATT and CDR2 is SNEGSKA (reference sequence). The CDR3 runs 11 residues. The CDR3 nucleotides are TGCAGTGCTATGGACTACTATGGCTACACCTTC. It specifies CSAMDYYGYTF.

This rearrangement joins TRBV11-2 to TRBJ2-3, with D possibly matching TRBD2 (6 bases). The germline V and J ends were trimmed by 2 bases and 5 bases, with 20 bases remaining between them. In germline, CDR1 is SGHAT, CDR2 FQNNGV. This CDR3 contains 17 residues. The chain's CDR3 is CASSLRGTLILGDTQYF. The DNA for the CDR3 is TGTGCCAGCAGCTTACGGGGGACGTTGATTCTCGGAGATACGCAGTATTTT.